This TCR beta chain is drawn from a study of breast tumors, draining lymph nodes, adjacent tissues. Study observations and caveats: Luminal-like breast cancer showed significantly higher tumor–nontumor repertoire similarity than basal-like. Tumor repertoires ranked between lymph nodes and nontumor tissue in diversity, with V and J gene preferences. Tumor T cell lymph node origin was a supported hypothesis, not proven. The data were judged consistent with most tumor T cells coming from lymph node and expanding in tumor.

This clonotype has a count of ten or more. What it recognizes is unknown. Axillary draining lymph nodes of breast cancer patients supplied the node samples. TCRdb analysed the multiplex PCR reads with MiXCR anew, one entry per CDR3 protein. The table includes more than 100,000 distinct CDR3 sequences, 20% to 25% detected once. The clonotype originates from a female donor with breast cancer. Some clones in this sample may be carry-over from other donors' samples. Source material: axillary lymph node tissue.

The CDR3 protein is CASSSGTVRMLGELFF. In DNA form, the CDR3 reads TGCGCCAGCAGCTCTGGGACGGTGAGGATGCTCGGGGAGCTGTTTTTT. V and J are TRBV5-1 and TRBJ2-2, with D perhaps TRBD1 or TRBD2 (5 bases each). CDR1 SGHRS and CDR2 YFSETQ come from the germline V gene. This CDR3 is built from 16 residues. Trimming pared 3 bases from V and 7 bases from J, leaving 19 bases between.